The clone carrying this T cell receptor beta chain was counted at least ten times. Antigen unknown. This entry comes from a study of T cell repertoires in cytomegalovirus infection. Study details: Carrying CMV and the relevant HLA type showed in public TCR beta signatures. Whole-study findings and limits: Frequencies of public TCR beta families were cumulated, and this identified carriers of CMV plus the relevant HLA.

TCRdb reanalysed the reads using MiXCR and keeps one entry per CDR3 protein. The table shows about 190,000 distinct CDR3 sequences, with 7.5% to 10% occurring only once. After removal of 1 base from V and 5 bases from J, the junction contained 2 bases not matched to a gene. The V gene's germline CDR1 is SEHNR and CDR2 FQNEAQ (reference sequence). The CDR3 contains 14 residues. The receptor comes from a human donor in good health (CMV status not recorded). Some clones in this sample may be carry-over from other donors' samples. The source material was PBMCs. The V gene is TRBV7-9, the J gene TRBJ2-3; 8 bases agree with TRBD1. The CDR3 protein is CASSLGQGKDTQYF. The CDR3 DNA reads as TGTGCCAGCAGCTTAGGACAGGGGAAAGATACGCAGTATTTT.